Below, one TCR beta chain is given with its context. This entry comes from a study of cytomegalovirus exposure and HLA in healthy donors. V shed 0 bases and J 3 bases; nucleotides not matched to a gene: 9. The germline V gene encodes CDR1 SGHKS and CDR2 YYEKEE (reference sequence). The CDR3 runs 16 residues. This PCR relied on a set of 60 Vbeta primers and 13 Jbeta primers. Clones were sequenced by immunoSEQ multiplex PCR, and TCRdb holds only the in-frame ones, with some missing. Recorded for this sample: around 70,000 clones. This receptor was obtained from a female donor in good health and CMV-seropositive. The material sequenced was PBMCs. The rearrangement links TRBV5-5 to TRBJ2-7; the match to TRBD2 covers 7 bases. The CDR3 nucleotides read TGTGCCAGCAGCTTGGAGGTTCTAGCGGAGGGCTACGAGCAGTACTTC. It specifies CASSLEVLAEGYEQYF.